The next 30 T cell receptor beta chains were all read from a single sample in a study of early T cells in non-severe SARS-CoV-2 infection (dated by TCRdb to about 2021). The library was prepared using 5' RACE. Reads for this sample came from a NextSeq 500. TCRdb reran the public reads through fastp at Q25 and MiXCR, keeping productive beta chains. CDR3 protein duplicates are merged, each entry listing the most common genes and DNA. Across this sample there are about 58,000 distinct CDR3 sequences, with 9.5% to 15% seen only once. Of the sample, more than 3.5% falls within the top ten clones. Material for sequencing was whole blood. The receptors derive from an adult who was a healthcare worker with PCR-confirmed SARS-CoV-2 infection or an uninfected control (not recorded which).

This clonotype was counted between two and nine times. V gene TRBV7-2 combines with J gene TRBJ2-7; D may be TRBD1 (6 bases). The V end lost 4 bases, the J end lost 3 bases, and 16 bases lay between the germline ends. The CDR3 is 15 residues long. Germline lookup yields CDR1 SGHTA and CDR2 FQGNSA. CDR3: CASSSTQGSGYEQYF. For the CDR3, the DNA is TGTGCCAGCAGCTCTACCCAGGGGTCGGGCTACGAGCAGTACTTC.

This clonotype was seen repeatedly, ten times or more. The rearrangement joins TRBV7-9 to TRBJ1-2, with D unresolved. Trimming took 5 bases from V and 4 from J, leaving 14 bases between them. Germline CDR1 SEHNR, CDR2 FQNEAQ (reference sequence). This CDR3 has 14 amino acids. The CDR3 loop is CASSAITNFYGYTF. The DNA of the CDR3 is TGTGCCAGCAGCGCAATAACCAATTTCTATGGCTACACCTTC.

This clonotype came up a few times. The chain recombines TRBV30 with TRBJ2-3; D is tentatively TRBD1 or TRBD2 (5 bases each). V gave up 2 bases and J gave up 3 bases, with 6 bases separating them. Looked up from germline, CDR1 is GTSNPN and CDR2 is SVGIG (reference sequence). The length of the CDR3 is 12 residues. The CDR3 here is CAWSWGTDTQYF. The CDR3 bases are TGTGCCTGGAGTTGGGGGACAGATACGCAGTATTTT.

This clonotype was counted a few times. The V call is TRBV20-1, the J call TRBJ1-5; D uncertain. Germline V gives CDR1 DFQATT, CDR2 SNEGSKA (reference sequence). The CDR3 covers 13 residues. The ends were cut back, 5 bases at V and 2 bases at J, with 10 bases in the middle. Here the CDR3 reads CSAHRAGNQPQHF. For the CDR3, the DNA is TGCAGTGCTCACCGGGCAGGCAATCAGCCCCAGCATTTT.

Many counts were recorded for this clonotype. The chain joins TRBV7-3 to TRBJ2-2; D is possibly TRBD2 (6 bases). Trimming left V 0 bases short and J 7 bases short, with 12 bases between. Germline values: CDR1 SGHTA, CDR2 FQGTGA. The CDR3 is 15 amino acids. The CDR3 is CASSLTSVGGGELFF. DNA for the CDR3: TGTGCCAGCAGCTTAACCAGCGTGGGAGGCGGGGAGCTGTTTTTT.

J is TRBJ2-1 and V is TRBV28, with TRBD1 matching 8 bases. CDR3 length: 12 amino acids. J was trimmed by 8 bases and V by 4 bases; bases with no gene match: 1. The V gene's germline CDR1 is MDHEN and CDR2 SYDVKM. The CDR3 loop is CASSSTGDEQFF. The DNA for the CDR3 is TGTGCCAGCAGTTCGACAGGGGATGAGCAGTTCTTC.

There are many counts of this clonotype. J is TRBJ1-2 and V is TRBV20-1; no reliable D call. The germline CDR1 and CDR2 sequences are DFQATT and SNEGSKA (reference sequence). Trimming removed 5 bases at V and 8 bases at J, with 9 bases between. CDR3 length: 10 amino acids. The CDR3 sequence is CSAAPGGYTF. In DNA, the CDR3 is TGCAGTGCTGCCCCCGGGGGCTACACCTTC.

This clonotype was detected a few times. The chain combines TRBV14 with TRBJ1-2; 7 nucleotides agree with TRBD1. The junction had 5 bases not matched to a gene; V was cut back by 1 base and J by 6 bases. The CDR3 runs 14 residues. Germline V gene sequence: CDR1 SGHDN, CDR2 FVKESK. CDR3 residues: CASSQGQGRDGYTF. DNA of the CDR3: TGTGCCAGCAGCCAAGGACAGGGACGCGATGGCTACACCTTC.

The chain uses TRBV3-1 and TRBJ2-2; D not resolved. CDR3 size: 12 residues. The germline CDR1 and CDR2 sequences are LGHDT and YNNKEL (reference sequence). The ends were cut back, 2 bases at V and 7 bases at J, with 5 bases in the middle. CDR3 bases: TGTGCCAGCAGCCAAAACGGCGGGGAGCTGTTTTTT. Translated: CASSQNGGELFF. The whole variable domain, remainder taken from reference TRBV3-1 and TRBJ2-2, is DTAVSQTPKYLVTQMGNDKSIKCEQNLGHDTMYWYKQDSKKFLKIMFSYNNKELIINETVPNRFSPKSPDKAHLNLHINSLELGDSAVYFCASSQNGGELFFGEGSRLTVL.

This clonotype was seen more than once but under ten times. The chain carries TRBV29-1 and TRBJ2-1; TRBD2 is a possible D gene (5 bases). V was cut by 7 bases and J by 7 bases, with 17 bases left in between. The CDR3 is 13 residues long. CDR1 and CDR2 from the germline V gene are SQVTM and ANQGSEA. The CDR3 nucleotides are TGCAGCGGGCGGGTATTGTTGGTGAATGAGCAGTTCTTC. Its protein product is CSGRVLLVNEQFF.

The chain is built from TRBV29-1 and TRBJ2-7, with 8 bases fitting TRBD1. J gave up 2 bases and V 6 bases, and 3 bases lay outside the gene matches. The CDR3 consists of 12 residues. Germline V gives CDR1 SQVTM, CDR2 ANQGSEA. This chain's CDR3 is CSVGTGPYEQYF. The CDR3 coding sequence is TGCAGCGTGGGGACAGGCCCCTACGAGCAGTACTTC.

This clonotype has a handful of counts. The chain recombines TRBV16 with TRBJ2-7; D is undetermined. Germline CDR1 KGHSY, CDR2 FQNENV. The CDR3 contains 12 residues. Trimming took 5 bases from V and 3 from J, leaving 8 bases between them. The chain's CDR3 is CASSAQNYEQYF. Written as DNA, the CDR3 is TGTGCCAGCAGCGCCCAGAACTACGAGCAGTACTTC. Based on the CDR3 plus reference TRBV16 and TRBJ2-7, the full variable domain is GEEVAQTPKHLVRGEGQKAKLYCAPIKGHSYVFWYQQVLKNEFKFLISFQNENVFDETGMPKERFSAKCLPNSPCSLEIQATKLEDSAVYFCASSAQNYEQYFGPGTRLTVT.

This clonotype was seen a few times. The junction departs from the called germline gene at one end, perhaps through a read error. The chain recombines TRBV7-9 with TRBJ2-7; TRBD2 agrees at 9 bases. This CDR3 is 12 amino acids long. Germline V gives CDR1 SEHNR, CDR2 FQNEAQ (reference sequence). CDR3 loop: CASSLEGLAASF. CDR3 nucleotide sequence: TGTGCCAGCAGCTTAGAGGGACTAGCTGCTTCCTTC.

This clonotype came up many times. The V call is TRBV11-3, the J call TRBJ2-7; TRBD1 might be the D (6 bases). The CDR3 consists of 13 residues. Germline-derived CDR1 and CDR2 are SGHNT and YENEEA. The ends were cut back, 4 bases at V and 6 bases at J, with 13 bases in the middle. In nucleotides, the CDR3 is TGTGCCAGCAGCTCCGGGACACTCAGCGAGCAGTACTTC. It specifies CASSSGTLSEQYF.

The chain is built from TRBV24-1 and TRBJ2-1; D remains ambiguous. Trimming removed 2 bases at V and 7 bases at J, with 8 bases between. The length of the CDR3 is 13 residues. Germline CDR1 KGHDR, CDR2 SFDVKD. CDR3 in DNA: TGTGCCACCAGTGATTCATCCCCGAATGAGCAGTTCTTC. Protein product: CATSDSSPNEQFF.

The chain links TRBV3-1 to TRBJ2-3; no firm D call. The length of the CDR3 is 13 residues. Trimming took off 3 bases at V and 6 bases at J, with 10 bases between the two ends. Germline-derived CDR1 and CDR2 are LGHDT and YNNKEL (reference sequence). CDR3 bases: TGTGCCAGCAGCCAGTTCCTGGGGGATACGCAGTATTTT. It yields the protein CASSQFLGDTQYF.

In its sample, this clonotype was seen many times. This sequence joins TRBV20-1 and TRBJ1-6, with D hard to call. This CDR3 comprises 14 residues. V lost 0 bases, J lost 7 bases, and 10 bases lay in between. Germline-derived CDR1 and CDR2 are DFQATT and SNEGSKA (reference sequence). The chain's CDR3 is CSARDLVVNSPLHF. CDR3 nucleotides: TGCAGTGCTAGAGATTTAGTCGTCAATTCACCCCTCCACTTT.

In this sample, this clonotype turned up a few times. The rearrangement joins TRBV12-5 to TRBJ1-1; D not certain. V was cut by 5 bases and J by 7 bases, with 23 bases left in between. The CDR3 runs to 16 residues. Germline lookup yields CDR1 LGHNT and CDR2 FRNRAP. For the CDR3, the DNA is TGTGCTAGTGGTGGCGATGATATTTTGCGGGCAGGTGAAGCTTTCTTT. As protein: CASGGDDILRAGEAFF.

Only a few counts were recorded for this clonotype. This CDR3 is CASSPSGTGGEDTQYF. CDR3 coding DNA: TGTGCCAGCAGTCCCTCCGGGACAGGGGGCGAAGATACGCAGTATTTT. The chain combines TRBV28 with TRBJ2-3; TRBD1 agrees at 12 bases. This CDR3 has 16 amino acids. Germline CDR1 is MDHEN and CDR2 is SYDVKM. The V gene end was trimmed by 5 bases and the J gene end by 5 bases; junction bases not matched to a gene: 8.

This chain uses TRBV4-1 with TRBJ1-1; 7 nucleotides match TRBD1. There are 15 residues in the CDR3. Per germline, CDR1 MGHRA and CDR2 YSYEKL. Trimming cost V 3 bases and J 6 bases; bases outside gene matches: 10. This CDR3 reads CASSHMTGTLAEAFF. Written as DNA, the CDR3 is TGCGCCAGCAGCCATATGACAGGGACGCTGGCTGAAGCTTTCTTT.

The V gene is TRBV3-1, the J gene TRBJ2-1, with unresolved D. The CDR3 loop spans 15 amino acids. Trimming took off 0 bases at V and 5 bases at J, with 11 bases between the two ends. The V gene's germline CDR1 is LGHDT and CDR2 YNNKEL (reference sequence). CDR3 sequence (DNA): TGTGCCAGCAGCCAAGAACGGCCACGGGACAATGAGCAGTTCTTC. Translating it yields CASSQERPRDNEQFF.

This clonotype was counted many times. The chain links TRBV15 to TRBJ1-2; D possibly corresponds to TRBD1 (5 bases). The CDR3 runs 14 residues. Germline assignment: CDR1 LNHNV and CDR2 YYDKDF (reference sequence). Deletions cut 1 base from V and 4 bases from J, with 10 bases between. DNA for the CDR3: TGTGCCACCAGCAGAGGGGACGAGTCCTATGGCTACACCTTC. Its protein product is CATSRGDESYGYTF.

In its sample, this clonotype was seen many times. The rearrangement joins TRBV28 to TRBJ1-2; D might be TRBD1 (6 bases). CDR3 length equals 11 residues. Germline V gene lookup returns CDR1 MDHEN and CDR2 SYDVKM. With 5 bases removed from V and 8 bases from J, the gap between germline ends came to 9 bases. In DNA form, the CDR3 reads TGTGCCAGCAGTCGGACAGCAGGCTACACCTTC. It encodes CASSRTAGYTF.

Only a few counts were recorded for this clonotype. The chain carries TRBV3-1 and TRBJ2-1; 16 bases agree with TRBD2. CDR3 length equals 16 residues. The germline CDR1 and CDR2 sequences are LGHDT and YNNKEL (reference sequence). J gave up 8 bases and V 4 bases, and 5 bases lay outside the gene matches. The CDR3 reads CASSRMGLAGGHEQFF. The CDR3 DNA follows: TGTGCCAGCAGCCGGATGGGACTAGCGGGAGGGCATGAGCAGTTCTTC.

This clonotype was seen repeatedly, ten times or more. The rearrangement joins TRBV18 to TRBJ2-7; D tentatively fits TRBD1 or TRBD2 (5 bases each). The CDR3 has 12 residues. Germline V gene data show CDR1 as KGHSH and CDR2 as LQKENI. Trimming pared 3 bases from V and 5 bases from J, leaving 8 bases between. The CDR3 spells CASSPGGHEQYF. The CDR3 coding sequence is TGTGCCAGCTCACCTGGGGGTCACGAGCAGTACTTC.

This clonotype was seen repeatedly, ten times or more. This chain connects TRBV18 to TRBJ2-5; TRBD2 agrees at 9 bases. The V gene's germline CDR1 is KGHSH and CDR2 LQKENI. The CDR3 runs 16 residues. The ends lost 5 bases at V and 4 bases at J; junction bases unmatched: 11. CDR3 nucleotide sequence: TGTGCCAGCTCAGGGGCAGCGGGAGGAGGAATAGAGACCCAGTACTTC. This sequence encodes CASSGAAGGGIETQYF. Variable domain in full (rest from reference TRBV18 and TRBJ2-5): NAGVMQNPRHLVRRRGQEARLRCSPMKGHSHVYWYRQLPEEGLKFMVYLQKENIIDESGMPKERFSAEFPKEGPSILRIQQVVRGDSAAYFCASSGAAGGGIETQYFGPGTRLLVL.

This sequence joins TRBV11-2 and TRBJ2-3, with TRBD1 matching over 7 bases. There are 13 residues in the CDR3. Germline-derived CDR1 and CDR2 are SGHAT and FQNNGV. The ends lost 3 bases at V and 3 bases at J; junction bases unmatched: 0. The CDR3 loop reads CASSLGQTDTQYF. CDR3 nucleotide sequence: TGTGCCAGCAGCTTGGGACAGACAGATACGCAGTATTTT.

The V and J genes are TRBV28 and TRBJ2-1; 7 nucleotides align to TRBD2. Germline lookup yields CDR1 MDHEN and CDR2 SYDVKM. The CDR3 loop spans 16 amino acids. The trim removed 7 bases at V and 0 bases at J, leaving 9 bases unmatched. In nucleotides, the CDR3 is TGTGCCAGCATCACAACGGGCGGGGGCTCCTACAATGAGCAGTTCTTC. It yields the protein CASITTGGGSYNEQFF.

The CDR3 sequence: CASTRGDYEKLFF. CDR3 coding DNA: TGTGCCAGTACCAGAGGGGATTATGAAAAACTGTTTTTT. V is TRBV28 and J is TRBJ1-4; perhaps TRBD1 as D (5 bases). Trimming removed 9 bases at V and 6 bases at J, with 14 bases between. The germline V gene encodes CDR1 MDHEN and CDR2 SYDVKM. CDR3 length: 13 residues.

This clonotype was detected many times. The chain carries TRBV18 and TRBJ2-7; TRBD1 might be the D (6 bases). Germline V lookup: CDR1 KGHSH, CDR2 LQKENI. V gave up 3 bases and J gave up 1 base, with 13 bases separating them. This CDR3 spans 15 amino acids. In nucleotides, the CDR3 is TGTGCCAGCTCACCTATCAGGGGAGAATCCTACGAGCAGTACTTC. Amino acids: CASSPIRGESYEQYF.